This entry is about one T cell receptor (beta chain). This receptor's antigen is unknown. No base-level quality is on record; no much larger clone is a single base apart. Library creation used the immunoSEQ multiplex PCR assay. TCRdb limited this immuneACCESS table to in-frame rearrangements with V and J called. A share of clones is missing; checked studies link under half to unresolved V genes, and the rest is unexplained. This sample gives tens of thousands of clones in total; roughly 92% of them show up just once. Less than 4% of the sample lies in the top ten. The data were taken from a study of control samples from healthy donors and cancer patients (dated by TCRdb to 2020 to 2021). The junction shows trimming of 1 base on V and 10 bases on J, plus 5 bases between the germline ends. Its CDR3 holds 11 amino acids, cysteine through phenylalanine. Of all the DNA, just the CDR3 is kept, 33 bases in frame from base 1. In the germline V gene (reference sequence), CDR1 corresponds to LGHDT and CDR2 to YNNKEL.

The chain employs TRBV3-1 (or the pseudogene TRBV3-2) and TRBJ2-1; no confident D gene assignment can be made. This receptor was obtained from a man aged 25 to 45 in good health. Material for sequencing was blood. CDR3 reads: CASSQVGEQFF. The nucleotides read TGTGCCAGCAGCCAAGTGGGCGAGCAGTTCTTC.